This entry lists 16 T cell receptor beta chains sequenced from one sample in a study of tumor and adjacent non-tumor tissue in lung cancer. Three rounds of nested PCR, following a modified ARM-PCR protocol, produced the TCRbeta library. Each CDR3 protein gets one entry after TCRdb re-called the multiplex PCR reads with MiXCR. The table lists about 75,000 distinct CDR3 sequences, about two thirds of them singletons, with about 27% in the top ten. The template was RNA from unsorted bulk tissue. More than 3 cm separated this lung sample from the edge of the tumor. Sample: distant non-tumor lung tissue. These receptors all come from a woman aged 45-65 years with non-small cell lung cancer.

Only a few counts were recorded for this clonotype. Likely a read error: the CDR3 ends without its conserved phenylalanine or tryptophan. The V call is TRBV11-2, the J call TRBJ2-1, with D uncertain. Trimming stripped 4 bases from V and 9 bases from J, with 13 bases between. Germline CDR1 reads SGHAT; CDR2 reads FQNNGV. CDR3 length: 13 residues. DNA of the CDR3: TGTGCCAGCAGCTCAGGAAGGCTGCCTGAGCAGTTCCTC. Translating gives CASSSGRLPEQFL.

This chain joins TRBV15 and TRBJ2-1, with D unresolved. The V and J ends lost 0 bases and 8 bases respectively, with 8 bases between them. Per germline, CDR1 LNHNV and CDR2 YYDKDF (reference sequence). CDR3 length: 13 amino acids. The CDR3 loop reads CATSRDRQYEQFF. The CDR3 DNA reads TGTGCCACCAGCAGAGATCGGCAATATGAGCAGTTCTTC.

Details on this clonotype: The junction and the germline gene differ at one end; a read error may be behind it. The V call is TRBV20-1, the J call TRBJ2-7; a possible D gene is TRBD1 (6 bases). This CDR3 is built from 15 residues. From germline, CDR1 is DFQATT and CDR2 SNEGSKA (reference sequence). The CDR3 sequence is CNARPLAQGLSEQYF. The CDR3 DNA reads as TGCAATGCTAGGCCCCTTGCCCAGGGGCTCTCCGAGCAGTACTTC.

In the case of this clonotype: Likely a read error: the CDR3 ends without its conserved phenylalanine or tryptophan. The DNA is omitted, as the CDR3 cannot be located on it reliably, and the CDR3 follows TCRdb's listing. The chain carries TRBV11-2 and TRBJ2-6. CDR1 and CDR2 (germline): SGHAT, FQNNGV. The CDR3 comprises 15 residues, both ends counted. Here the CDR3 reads CTSSLLSSGANVMTY.

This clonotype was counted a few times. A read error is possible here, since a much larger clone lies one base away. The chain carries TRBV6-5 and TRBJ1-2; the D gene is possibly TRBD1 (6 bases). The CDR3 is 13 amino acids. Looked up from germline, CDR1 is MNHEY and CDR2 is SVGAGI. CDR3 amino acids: CTSIGVGANGYTF. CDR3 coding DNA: TGTACCAGCATAGGTGTGGGGGCTAATGGCTACACCTTC.

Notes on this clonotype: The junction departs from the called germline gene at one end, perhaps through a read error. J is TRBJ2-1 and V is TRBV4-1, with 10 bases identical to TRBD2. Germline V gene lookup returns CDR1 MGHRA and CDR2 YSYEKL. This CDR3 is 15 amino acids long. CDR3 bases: TGCGCTAGTAGCCAAGGGACTAGCGATTACAATGAGCGGTTCTTC. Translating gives CASSQGTSDYNERFF.

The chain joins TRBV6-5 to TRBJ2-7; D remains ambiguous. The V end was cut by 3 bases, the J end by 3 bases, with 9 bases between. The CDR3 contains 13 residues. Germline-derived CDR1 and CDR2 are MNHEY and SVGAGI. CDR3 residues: CASSYSPVYEQYF. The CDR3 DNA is TGTGCCAGCAGTTATTCCCCAGTCTACGAGCAGTACTTC.

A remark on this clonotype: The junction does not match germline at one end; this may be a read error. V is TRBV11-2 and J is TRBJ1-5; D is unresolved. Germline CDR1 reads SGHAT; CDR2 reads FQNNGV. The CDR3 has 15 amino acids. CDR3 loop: CAGSLAGRGDQPQHF. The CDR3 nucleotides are TGCGCCGGCAGCTTAGCGGGCCGAGGCGATCAGCCCCAGCATTTT.

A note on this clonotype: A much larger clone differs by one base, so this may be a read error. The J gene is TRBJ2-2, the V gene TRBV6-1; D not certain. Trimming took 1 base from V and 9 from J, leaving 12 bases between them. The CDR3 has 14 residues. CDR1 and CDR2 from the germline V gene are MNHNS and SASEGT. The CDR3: CASSEGSSAWELFF. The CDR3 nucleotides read TGTGCCAGCAGTGAAGGTTCTAGTGCCTGGGAGCTGTTTTTT.

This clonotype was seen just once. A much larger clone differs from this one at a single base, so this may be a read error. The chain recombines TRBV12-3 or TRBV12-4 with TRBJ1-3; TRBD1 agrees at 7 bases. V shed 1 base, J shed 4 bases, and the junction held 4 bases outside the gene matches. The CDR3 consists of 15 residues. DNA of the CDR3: TGTGCCAGCAGTTTAGTGGTGACAGGGGGAAACACCATATATTTT. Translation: CASSLVVTGGNTIYF.

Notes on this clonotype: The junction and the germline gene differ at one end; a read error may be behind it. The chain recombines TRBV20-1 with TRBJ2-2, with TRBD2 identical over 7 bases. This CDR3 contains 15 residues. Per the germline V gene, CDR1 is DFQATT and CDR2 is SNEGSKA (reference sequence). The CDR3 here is CSPRGLAETAGELSF. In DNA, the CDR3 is TGCAGTCCTAGAGGGCTAGCGGAGACGGCCGGGGAGCTGTCTTTT.

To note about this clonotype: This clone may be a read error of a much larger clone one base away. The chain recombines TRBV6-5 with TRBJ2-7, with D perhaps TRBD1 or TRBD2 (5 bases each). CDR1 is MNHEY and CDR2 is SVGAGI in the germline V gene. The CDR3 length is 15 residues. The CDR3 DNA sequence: TGTGCCAACAGTTACGGAACGGGGCTCTCCTACGAGCAGTACTTC. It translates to CANSYGTGLSYEQYF.

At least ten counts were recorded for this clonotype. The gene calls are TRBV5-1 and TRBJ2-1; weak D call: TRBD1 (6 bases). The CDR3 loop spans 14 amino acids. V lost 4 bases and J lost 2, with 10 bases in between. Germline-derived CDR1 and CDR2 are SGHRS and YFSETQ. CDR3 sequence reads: CASSRDTTYNEQFF. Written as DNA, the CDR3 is TGCGCCAGCAGCAGGGACACAACCTACAATGAGCAGTTCTTC.

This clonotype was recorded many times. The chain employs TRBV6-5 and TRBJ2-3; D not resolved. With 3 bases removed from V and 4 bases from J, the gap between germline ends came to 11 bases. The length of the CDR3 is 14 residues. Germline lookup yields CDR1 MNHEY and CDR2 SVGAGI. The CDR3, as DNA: TGTGCCAGCAGTTATAGTTTAGCAGCAGATACGCAGTATTTT. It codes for CASSYSLAADTQYF.

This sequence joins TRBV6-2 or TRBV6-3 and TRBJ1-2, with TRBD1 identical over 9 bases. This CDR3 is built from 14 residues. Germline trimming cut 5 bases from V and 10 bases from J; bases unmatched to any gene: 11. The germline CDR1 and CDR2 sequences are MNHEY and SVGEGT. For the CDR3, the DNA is TGTGCCAGCAGTCGCGGACAGGGGCAGGAAGACTACACCTTC. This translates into CASSRGQGQEDYTF.

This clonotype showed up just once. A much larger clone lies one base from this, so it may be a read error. The CDR3 coding sequence is TGTGCCAGCAGCTTGATTGCAGGTACTGAAGCTTTCTTT. Translation gives CASSLIAGTEAFF. The J gene is TRBJ1-1, the V gene TRBV5-5; the D is unclear. The germline V gene has CDR1 SGHKS and CDR2 YYEKEE (reference sequence). The V end lost 1 base, the J end lost 5 bases, and 9 bases lay between the germline ends. The CDR3 is 13 residues long.